This TCR beta chain stems from a study of T cell changes during pregnancy in multiple sclerosis. The V gene's germline CDR1 is SGHRS and CDR2 YFSETQ. The CDR3 has 15 residues. V was clipped by 4 bases and J by 5 bases, with 15 bases between them. TCRdb's copy holds only in-frame clones and misses some; the assay was immunoSEQ multiplex PCR. The sample has under 65,000 clones; about 94% are singletons. The material was CD8+ T cells from peripheral blood mononuclear cells, obtained after pregnancy. The rearrangement uses TRBV5-1 and TRBJ2-2, with D perhaps TRBD2 (6 bases). The TCR originated in a female donor with multiple sclerosis, enrolled in a pregnancy study. The chain's CDR3 is CASSPEEGGTGELFF. The CDR3 bases are TGCGCCAGCAGCCCGGAGGAGGGCGGGACCGGGGAGCTGTTTTTT.